These T cell receptor beta chains were read from a single sample in a study of cytomegalovirus exposure and HLA in healthy donors. Using immunoSEQ multiplex PCR, the repertoire was profiled, and TCRdb retains in-frame clones only, with some absent. The sample records about 90,000 clones, around 71% being singletons. Sequencing was carried out using PBMCs. The origin of the receptors is a man younger than 40 in good health and CMV-seronegative. Both conserved end residues are part of each CDR3. A D gene is named only where the DNA matches it firmly. Clone size, where shown, is once, few, many, or a class for clones that have expanded.

V: TRBV27; J: TRBJ2-7; size: few; D: -; CDR3: CASSRGSGEQYF; DNA: TGTGCCAGCAGTAGGGGCAGTGGCGAGCAGTACTTC
V: TRBV7-2; J: TRBJ1-5; size: -; D: -; CDR3: CASSLVTGANQPQHF; DNA: TGTGCCAGCAGCTTAGTTACGGGAGCTAATCAGCCCCAGCATTTT
V: TRBV5-1; J: TRBJ2-2; size: -; D: -; CDR3: CASSGGQSETGELFF; DNA: TGCGCCAGCAGCGGTGGACAGAGCGAGACCGGGGAGCTGTTTTTT
V: TRBV2; J: TRBJ1-2; size: -; D: TRBD1; CDR3: CASRDRVGIGYTF; DNA: TGTGCCAGCAGGGACAGGGTAGGAATTGGCTACACCTTC
V: TRBV11-2; J: TRBJ1-6; size: few; D: TRBD1; CDR3: CASSLGTVNSPLHF; DNA: TGTGCCAGCAGCCTAGGGACAGTAAATTCACCCCTCCACTTT
V: TRBV4-3; J: TRBJ2-2; size: -; D: TRBD1; CDR3: CASSQDHWDSLTGELFF; DNA: TGCGCCAGCAGCCAAGATCATTGGGACAGCCTAACCGGGGAGCTGTTTTTT
V: TRBV5-1; J: TRBJ2-7; size: -; D: TRBD2; CDR3: CASSLLAESYEQYF; DNA: TGCGCCAGCAGCTTGCTAGCGGAATCCTACGAGCAGTACTTC
V: TRBV5-1; J: TRBJ2-7; size: -; D: -; CDR3: CASSLIGAEQYF; DNA: TGCGCCAGCAGCTTAATAGGGGCCGAGCAGTACTTC
V: TRBV27; J: TRBJ1-5; size: few; D: -; CDR3: CASSSTWEGNNQPQHF; DNA: TGTGCCAGCAGTTCAACTTGGGAGGGCAACAATCAGCCCCAGCATTTT
V: TRBV30; J: TRBJ1-2; size: -; D: -; CDR3: CAWSVRRDYGYTF; DNA: TGTGCCTGGAGTGTCCGCAGGGACTATGGCTACACCTTC
V: TRBV4-2; J: TRBJ2-2; size: once; D: TRBD2; CDR3: CASSQDKGTSSGELFF; DNA: TGTGCCAGCAGCCAAGATAAGGGGACTAGCTCAGGGGAGCTGTTTTTT
V: TRBV27; J: TRBJ2-1; size: -; D: -; CDR3: CASSSRVISYNEQFF; DNA: TGTGCCAGCAGTTCAAGAGTCATCTCCTACAATGAGCAGTTCTTC
V: TRBV5-4; J: TRBJ1-2; size: -; D: -; CDR3: CASSEYRDYGYTF; DNA: TGTGCCAGCAGCGAATACAGGGACTATGGCTACACCTTC
V: TRBV4-2; J: TRBJ1-5; size: -; D: -; CDR3: CASSQVTSTENQPQHF; DNA: TGTGCCAGCAGCCAAGTAACTTCGACAGAAAATCAGCCCCAGCATTTT
V: TRBV19; J: TRBJ1-5; size: -; D: TRBD1; CDR3: CASSIRDRGQPQHF; DNA: TGTGCCAGTAGTATCCGGGACAGGGGTCAGCCCCAGCATTTT
V: TRBV28; J: TRBJ1-5; size: -; D: -; CDR3: CASRGHQAWGQGGNQPQHF; DNA: TGTGCCAGCAGGGGGCATCAGGCTTGGGGGCAGGGTGGCAATCAGCCCCAGCATTTT
V: TRBV30; J: TRBJ1-2; size: few; D: -; CDR3: CAWSPRSGYTF; DNA: TGTGCCTGGAGTCCCCGGAGTGGCTACACCTTC
V: TRBV15; J: TRBJ1-1; size: -; D: TRBD1; CDR3: CATSRGQGYVTEAFF; DNA: TGTGCCACCAGCCGGGGACAGGGGTATGTCACTGAAGCTTTCTTT
V: TRBV5-1; J: TRBJ2-7; size: once; D: -; CDR3: CASSLTGSPYEQYF; DNA: TGCGCCAGCAGCTTGACAGGGTCCCCCTACGAGCAGTACTTC
V: TRBV6-6; J: TRBJ1-1; size: once; D: -; CDR3: CASSYGQATCEAFF; DNA: TGTGCCAGCAGTTACGGGCAGGCTACCTGTGAAGCTTTCTTT
V: TRBV27; J: TRBJ2-3; size: -; D: -; CDR3: CASSSLEGGGDTQYF; DNA: TGTGCCAGCAGTTCCTTGGAAGGGGGAGGGGATACGCAGTATTTT
V: TRBV10-1; J: TRBJ2-3; size: -; D: TRBD2; CDR3: CASSDIEREGTDTQYF; DNA: TGCGCCAGCAGTGATATCGAGCGGGAGGGCACAGATACGCAGTATTTT
V: TRBV7-9; J: TRBJ2-1; size: -; D: -; CDR3: CASSLDQGYEQFF; DNA: TGTGCCAGCAGCTTAGACCAGGGGTATGAGCAGTTCTTC
V: TRBV14; J: TRBJ2-3; size: -; D: -; CDR3: CASSVRGTDTQYF; DNA: TGTGCCAGTTCAGTCCGGGGCACAGATACGCAGTATTTT
V: TRBV30; J: TRBJ2-7; size: -; D: -; CDR3: CAWIPGNYEQYF; DNA: TGTGCCTGGATCCCAGGGAACTACGAGCAGTACTTC
V: TRBV27; J: TRBJ1-1; size: -; D: -; CDR3: CASSLSIGGAEAFF; DNA: TGTGCCAGCAGTTTATCGATTGGGGGGGCTGAAGCTTTCTTT
V: TRBV7-9; J: TRBJ1-1; size: -; D: TRBD1; CDR3: CASSALSGTAEAFF; DNA: TGTGCCAGCAGCGCCCTTTCCGGGACAGCTGAAGCTTTCTTT
V: TRBV10-3; J: TRBJ1-6; size: few; D: -; CDR3: CAISEGDTTHVSPLHF; DNA: TGTGCCATCAGTGAGGGGGACACTACCCATGTGTCACCCCTCCACTTT
V: TRBV25-1; J: TRBJ1-2; size: few; D: -; CDR3: CASSLNYGYTF; DNA: TGTGCCAGCAGCCTTAACTATGGCTACACCTTC
V: TRBV29-1; J: TRBJ1-1; size: -; D: TRBD1; CDR3: CSVTRGRYTEAFF; DNA: TGCAGCGTTACCAGGGGGCGATACACTGAAGCTTTCTTT
V: TRBV7-9; J: TRBJ2-5; size: -; D: -; CDR3: CASSLAALGGETQYF; DNA: TGTGCCAGCAGCTTAGCCGCCTTGGGAGGCGAGACCCAGTACTTC
V: TRBV27; J: TRBJ2-3; size: -; D: -; CDR3: CASSLWGVPTDTQYF; DNA: TGTGCCAGCAGTTTATGGGGCGTGCCCACAGATACGCAGTATTTT
V: TRBV6-6; J: TRBJ1-1; size: -; D: -; CDR3: CASSYAGNTEAFF; DNA: TGTGCCAGCAGTTACGCCGGTAACACTGAAGCTTTCTTT
V: TRBV13; J: TRBJ2-3; size: -; D: TRBD1; CDR3: CASSSRDRGWTDTQYF; DNA: TGTGCCAGCAGCTCCCGGGACAGGGGATGGACAGATACGCAGTATTTT
V: TRBV25-1; J: TRBJ2-5; size: -; D: TRBD1; CDR3: CASSARTGSRETQYF; DNA: TGTGCCAGCAGTGCCCGGACAGGGTCTCGGGAGACCCAGTACTTC
V: TRBV18; J: TRBJ1-1; size: -; D: -; CDR3: CASSPGGETEAFF; DNA: TGTGCCAGCTCACCGGGCGGGGAAACTGAAGCTTTCTTT